One and the same sample provided the 32 T cell receptor beta chains below, sequenced in a study of beta chain features in type 1 diabetes. Expressed TCRB transcripts got sequenced, as all isolated RNA was reverse transcribed. Produced via immunoSEQ multiplex PCR; TCRdb's table is partial and in-frame only. The sample has fewer than 400,000 clones, roughly 8% seen once. Specimen: central memory CD4+ T cells from blood. The receptors were gathered from a woman under 30 in good health.

V and J are TRBV18 and TRBJ1-1, with a possible D match to TRBD1 (6 bases). This CDR3 region has 15 residues. CDR1 is KGHSH and CDR2 is LQKENI in the germline V gene. The V end was cut by 1 base, the J end by 5 bases, with 14 bases between. The CDR3 sequence is CASSPRWGALTEAFF. CDR3 in DNA: TGTGCCAGCTCACCACGGTGGGGGGCGCTTACTGAAGCTTTCTTT. The full variable domain, rest sourced from reference TRBV18 and TRBJ1-1, is NAGVMQNPRHLVRRRGQEARLRCSPMKGHSHVYWYRQLPEEGLKFMVYLQKENIIDESGMPKERFSAEFPKEGPSILRIQQVVRGDSAAYFCASSPRWGALTEAFFGQGTRLTVV.

There are a few counts of this clone. The V and J genes are TRBV11-2 and TRBJ2-7, with D possibly matching TRBD1 (5 bases). Germline loops: CDR1 SGHAT, CDR2 FQNNGV. With 5 bases removed from V and 0 bases from J, the gap between germline ends came to 14 bases. The CDR3 totals 15 residues. CDR3 residues: CASSPRQYLSYEQYF. The CDR3 region has the DNA TGTGCCAGCAGCCCGAGACAGTACCTCTCCTACGAGCAGTACTTC.

This chain uses TRBV7-2 with TRBJ2-5; either TRBD1 or TRBD2 may fit D (5 bases each). Germline values: CDR1 SGHTA, CDR2 FQGNSA. V dropped 1 base and J dropped 2 bases, with 8 bases sitting between them. The CDR3 loop spans 14 amino acids. The CDR3 is CASSLVGAQETQYF. The CDR3 DNA is TGTGCCAGCAGCTTAGTCGGGGCACAAGAGACCCAGTACTTC.

V and J are TRBV9 and TRBJ1-1; tentatively, D is TRBD1 (5 bases). The length of the CDR3 is 14 residues. V was pared by 1 base and J by 3 bases, with 10 bases between. Germline V lookup: CDR1 SGDLS, CDR2 YYNGEE. DNA for the CDR3: TGTGCCAGCAGCGTAAATCCAGGGTACACTGAAGCTTTCTTT. As protein: CASSVNPGYTEAFF.

CDR3 loop: CASSFVAGRQYF. DNA of the CDR3: TGTGCCAGCAGCTTCGTTGCGGGACGGCAATATTTT. This sequence joins TRBV6-5 and TRBJ2-3; possible D gene TRBD2, 6 bases. This CDR3 contains 12 residues. V was shortened by 6 bases and J by 15 bases, with 19 bases between the two germline ends. Per germline, CDR1 MNHEY and CDR2 SVGAGI.

A few counts support this clone. The chain has TRBV2 and TRBJ2-2; 7 positions agree with TRBD1. The V gene's germline CDR1 is SNHLY and CDR2 FYNNEI. The V gene end was trimmed by 6 bases and the J gene end by 7 bases; junction bases not matched to a gene: 5. The CDR3 totals 13 residues. CDR3: CASRTGTGGELFF. CDR3 DNA: TGTGCCAGCAGGACAGGGACGGGCGGGGAGCTGTTTTTT.

The chain employs TRBV7-9 and TRBJ2-5, with TRBD1 matching over 8 bases. The CDR3 totals 14 residues. Germline CDR1 SEHNR, CDR2 FQNEAQ (reference sequence). After removal of 4 bases from V and 9 bases from J, the junction contained 10 bases not matched to a gene. The CDR3 region is CASSSSGQARAQYF. The CDR3 nucleotides are TGTGCCAGCAGCTCCTCGGGACAGGCACGGGCCCAGTACTTC. The entire variable domain, with the rest obtained from reference TRBV7-9 and TRBJ2-5, is as follows: DTGVSQNPRHKITKRGQNVTFRCDPISEHNRLYWYRQTLGQGPEFLTYFQNEAQLEKSRLLSDRFSAERPKGSFSTLEIQRTEQGDSAMYLCASSSSGQARAQYFGPGTRLLVL.

This clone was recorded a few times. This rearrangement joins TRBV4-2 to TRBJ1-2, with D unclear. Germline-derived CDR1 and CDR2 are LGHNA and YNFKEQ. Trimming left V 5 bases short and J 3 bases short, with 7 bases between. The CDR3 contains 12 residues. Here the CDR3 reads CASSSKYYGYTF. DNA for the CDR3: TGTGCCAGCAGCTCGAAATACTATGGCTACACCTTC.

V gene TRBV19 combines with J gene TRBJ2-1; 7 bases are shared with TRBD2. The CDR3 is 15 residues long. Germline loops: CDR1 LNHDA, CDR2 SQIVND (reference sequence). V dropped 8 bases and J dropped 6; count of bases not matched to a gene: 13. CDR3 sequence: CASRSPGLPSNEQFF. CDR3 sequence (DNA): TGTGCCAGTCGCTCACCGGGACTACCTTCCAATGAGCAGTTCTTC.

The chain carries TRBV28 and TRBJ1-5; possible D gene TRBD1, 6 bases. From germline, CDR1 is MDHEN and CDR2 SYDVKM. Trimming pared 6 bases from V and 3 bases from J, leaving 15 bases between. This CDR3 has 15 residues. This CDR3 reads CASRLGGRVNQPQHF. CDR3 coding DNA: TGTGCCAGCAGGTTGGGGGGCCGGGTCAATCAGCCCCAGCATTTT.

This rearrangement joins TRBV6-8 to TRBJ2-7; D not resolved. This CDR3 spans 13 amino acids. The V gene lost 4 bases and the J gene lost 2 bases, with 9 bases spanning the gap. CDR1 and CDR2 from the germline V gene are MNHGY and SAAAGT. CDR3 loop: CASSSRTTYEQYF. Here the CDR3 DNA reads TGTGCCAGCAGTTCTCGGACGACCTACGAGCAGTACTTC.

The chain uses TRBV9 and TRBJ2-3, with D possibly called TRBD1 or TRBD2 (5 bases each). Germline assignment: CDR1 SGDLS and CDR2 YYNGEE. This CDR3 region has 16 residues. V lost 4 bases and J 2 bases, leaving 17 bases between the germline ends. CDR3 amino acids: CASSLPGLGLTDTQYF. CDR3 sequence (DNA): TGTGCCAGCAGCCTCCCGGGGCTAGGCCTCACAGATACGCAGTATTTT.

This clone was observed a handful of times. V is TRBV6-5 and J is TRBJ2-3, with D tentatively TRBD1 (6 bases). The CDR3 spans 16 residues. The germline CDR1 and CDR2 sequences are MNHEY and SVGAGI. V shed 0 bases and J shed 0 bases, with 10 bases lying between them. CDR3 loop: CASSYSGAGSTDTQYF. The CDR3 DNA follows: TGTGCCAGCAGTTACTCGGGGGCAGGGAGCACAGATACGCAGTATTTT.

V gene TRBV19 combines with J gene TRBJ2-7; D may be TRBD2 (5 bases). Trimming pared 0 bases from V and 7 bases from J, leaving 16 bases between. The germline gives CDR1 LNHDA, CDR2 SQIVND (reference sequence). This CDR3 is built from 15 residues. This chain's CDR3 is CASSIEAGARGEQYF. The CDR3 bases are TGTGCCAGTAGTATAGAAGCCGGCGCACGGGGTGAGCAGTACTTC.

The chain couples TRBV7-6 to TRBJ2-1; 8 bases fit TRBD2. V dropped 1 base and J dropped 6; count of bases not matched to a gene: 8. CDR3 length equals 16 residues. Germline V gene lookup returns CDR1 SGHVS and CDR2 FNYEAQ. The CDR3 protein is CASSLVPGGQFNEQFF. The CDR3 DNA reads as TGTGCCAGCAGCTTAGTACCGGGAGGGCAGTTCAATGAGCAGTTCTTC.

This clone has more than one count but fewer than ten. The J gene is TRBJ2-3, the V gene TRBV7-3; D possibly matches TRBD1 or TRBD2 (5 bases each). Germline V gene sequence: CDR1 SGHTA, CDR2 FQGTGA. The CDR3 extends over 15 amino acids. Trimming left V 4 bases short and J 4 bases short, with 15 bases between. The CDR3 coding sequence is TGTGCCAGCAGCTCCCGGGGTAGGGGAGCAGATACGCAGTATTTT. Its translation: CASSSRGRGADTQYF.

Only a few counts were recorded for this clone. Mismatch with germline at one junction end may stem from a read error. This chain joins TRBV2 and TRBJ2-7, with D possibly matching TRBD1 (5 bases). Germline CDR1 is SNHLY and CDR2 is FYNNEI. The CDR3 is made up of 11 amino acids. CDR3 in amino acids: CASSPQGPPHF. The CDR3 nucleotides read TGTGCCAGCAGCCCCCAGGGTCCCCCGCACTTC. The whole variable domain, filled in from reference TRBV2 and TRBJ2-7, reads EPEVTQTPSHQVTQMGQEVILRCVPISNHLYFYWYRQILGQKVEFLVSFYNNEISEKSEIFDDQFSVERPDGSNFTLKIRSTKLEDSAMYFCASSPQGPPHFGPGTRLTVT.

This clone was picked up many times. The chain is built from TRBV28 and TRBJ2-4, with D perhaps matching TRBD1 or TRBD2 (5 bases each). The CDR3 is made up of 13 amino acids. Germline V gene data show CDR1 as MDHEN and CDR2 as SYDVKM. V gave up 4 bases and J gave up 1 base, with 5 bases separating them. DNA of the CDR3: TGTGCCAGCAGTTGGGGGGCCAAAAACATTCAGTACTTC. Protein sequence: CASSWGAKNIQYF.

The chain employs TRBV27 and TRBJ2-5; maybe TRBD2 (6 bases). The V gene's germline CDR1 is MNHEY and CDR2 SMNVEV (reference sequence). Trimming removed 5 bases at V and 4 bases at J, with 17 bases between. The CDR3 sequence is 15 residues long. CDR3 nucleotide sequence: TGTGCCAGCAGTGGTGGGTTCCTCGGGAGAGAGACCCAGTACTTC. Encoded protein: CASSGGFLGRETQYF.

This clone was observed a few times. The chain combines TRBV7-9 with TRBJ1-3; D is ambiguous. CDR1 is SEHNR, CDR2 FQNEAQ, per germline (reference sequence). The CDR3 consists of 14 residues. Trimming removed 3 bases from V and 4 bases from J, with 10 bases in between. The DNA of the CDR3 is TGTGCCAGCAGCTTGCATCGGGAGGGAAACACCATATATTTT. Protein: CASSLHREGNTIYF. Full variable domain (rest looked up from reference TRBV7-9 and TRBJ1-3): DTGVSQNPRHKITKRGQNVTFRCDPISEHNRLYWYRQTLGQGPEFLTYFQNEAQLEKSRLLSDRFSAERPKGSFSTLEIQRTEQGDSAMYLCASSLHREGNTIYFGEGSWLTVV.

The J gene is TRBJ2-7, the V gene TRBV29-1, with 14 bases matching TRBD2. CDR1 and CDR2 (germline): SQVTM, ANQGSEA. Losses at the gene ends were 5 bases for V and 2 bases for J; bases not matched to a gene: 5. The CDR3 extends over 15 amino acids. The CDR3 loop reads CSVRLTSGRAYEQYF. The CDR3 nucleotides are TGCAGCGTTCGTCTGACTAGCGGGAGGGCCTACGAGCAGTACTTC.

Many counts were recorded for this clone. The same CDR3 is also encoded by other DNA sequences in this sample. The chain joins TRBV7-2 to TRBJ2-6; D is ambiguous. The CDR3 runs to 13 residues. CDR1 is SGHTA, CDR2 FQGNSA, per germline. Between the trimmed V and J ends, which lost 3 bases and 3 bases, there was a span of 3 bases. The CDR3: CASSFFGANVLTF. CDR3 nucleotide sequence: TGTGCCAGCAGCTTTTTTGGGGCCAACGTCCTGACTTTC.

The V gene is TRBV4-2, the J gene TRBJ2-3; possibly TRBD1 or TRBD2 for D (7 bases each). Germline V gene sequence: CDR1 LGHNA, CDR2 YNFKEQ. The V end lost 3 bases, the J end lost 2 bases, and 21 bases lay between the germline ends. The CDR3 has 18 residues. The CDR3 region has the DNA TGTGCCAGCAGCCAGAGCTCGAGCCAGGGGGGGAACACAGATACGCAGTATTTT. It codes for CASSQSSSQGGNTDTQYF.

The table lists this clone with a few counts. The chain carries TRBV4-2 and TRBJ1-1; 8 bases match TRBD1. The V and J ends lost 6 bases and 1 base, in that order; junction bases with no gene match: 7. Germline CDR1 LGHNA, CDR2 YNFKEQ. The CDR3 loop spans 15 amino acids. The CDR3 region is CASRKDRAGNTEAFF. In nucleotides, the CDR3 is TGTGCCAGCAGAAAGGACAGGGCCGGGAACACTGAAGCTTTCTTT.

The rearrangement joins TRBV6-6 to TRBJ2-7, with a tentative D call TRBD2 (6 bases). Germline CDR1 and CDR2: MNHNY and SVGAGI (reference sequence). The CDR3 has 14 residues. V lost 2 bases to trimming and J lost 1 base, with 9 bases between them. CDR3: CASSYPGESYEQYF. CDR3 DNA sequence: TGTGCCAGCAGTTACCCGGGGGAATCCTACGAGCAGTACTTC.

This clone was observed a few times. The chain joins TRBV7-9 to TRBJ2-1; no clear D gene. Trimming stripped 7 bases from V and 8 bases from J, with 21 bases between. CDR1 is SEHNR and CDR2 is FQNEAQ in the germline V gene (reference sequence). The CDR3 length is 15 residues. The CDR3 sequence: CASKPVGEYLDEQFF. Here the CDR3 DNA reads TGTGCCAGCAAGCCTGTAGGCGAGTATTTGGATGAGCAGTTCTTC.

V and J are TRBV6-5 and TRBJ2-7, with D perhaps matching TRBD2 (7 bases). Trimming cost V 10 bases and J 0 bases, with 16 bases left between them. From germline, CDR1 is MNHEY and CDR2 SVGAGI. The CDR3 sequence is 14 residues long. The CDR3 loop is CATYNREGSYEQYF. CDR3 sequence (DNA): TGTGCCACCTATAACAGGGAGGGCTCCTACGAGCAGTACTTC.

This clone was picked up many times. The chain uses TRBV5-6 and TRBJ2-2, with D perhaps TRBD2 (6 bases). The V gene's germline CDR1 is SGHDT and CDR2 YYEEEE. The germline V and J ends were trimmed by 3 bases and 4 bases, with 13 bases remaining between them. This CDR3 spans 15 amino acids. CDR3 region: CASSSFPGSTGELFF. The CDR3 nucleotides are TGTGCCAGCAGCTCCTTCCCCGGGAGCACCGGGGAGCTGTTTTTT.

This clone was detected a few times. This chain connects TRBV7-9 to TRBJ2-3, with no clear D. The germline V and J ends were trimmed by 5 bases and 0 bases, with 12 bases remaining between them. This CDR3 is 15 amino acids long. Germline values: CDR1 SEHNR, CDR2 FQNEAQ (reference sequence). The CDR3 region has the DNA TGTGCCAGCAGCCCGTTTGCGCCCAGCACAGATACGCAGTATTTT. Its protein is CASSPFAPSTDTQYF.

A word on this clone: The junction and the germline gene differ at one end; a read error may be behind it. This chain connects TRBV25-1 to TRBJ2-4; D uncertain. CDR1 and CDR2 (germline): MGHDK, SYGVNS. The CDR3 contains 13 residues. The DNA for the CDR3 is TGTGCCAGCAGCGAATCCGCCACCGAGTGGCAGTACTTC. It specifies CASSESATEWQYF.

This clone was counted at least ten times. V gene TRBV5-4 combines with J gene TRBJ2-5; D gene ambiguous. V dropped 1 base and J dropped 3 bases, with 10 bases sitting between them. Looked up from germline, CDR1 is SGHNT and CDR2 is YYREEE (reference sequence). The CDR3 totals 14 residues. The CDR3 nucleotides read TGTGCCAGCAGCTTGAGTTTGAGGAAAGAGACCCAGTACTTC. Encoded protein: CASSLSLRKETQYF.

The CDR3 reads CASSSLGSRQGYTF. The CDR3 DNA sequence: TGTGCCAGCAGTTCCCTCGGGAGTCGGCAAGGCTACACCTTC. This chain joins TRBV6-5 and TRBJ1-2; no firm D call. The germline V and J ends were trimmed by 4 bases and 8 bases, with 17 bases remaining between them. Germline V gene data show CDR1 as MNHEY and CDR2 as SVGAGI. The CDR3 extends over 14 amino acids.